This T cell receptor (beta chain) stems from a study of T-cell reconstitution after alpha-beta-depleted transplantation in children. This sample's TCRbeta library carried unique molecular identifier barcodes. TCRdb reprocessed the PCR reads with MiXCR, giving one entry per CDR3 protein. Of over 120,000 distinct CDR3 sequences in the sample, 7.5% to 9% were seen once. This clonotype appeared many times. The V end was cut by 5 bases, the J end by 6 bases, with 11 bases between. The germline V gene encodes CDR1 MDHEN and CDR2 SYDVKM. The CDR3 spans 12 residues. Here the sequenced sample was PBMCs, mostly from graft donor cells, taken 180 days after TCRalphabeta/CD19-depleted stem cell transplant. The clonotype comes from a female patient aged 2-9 years who had a stem cell transplant for congenital amegakaryocytic thrombocytopenia, so the T cells may come from the graft donor. The rearrangement links TRBV28 to TRBJ2-7; no clear D gene. Written as DNA, the CDR3 is TGTGCCAGCAGTGAGGACGGACCCGAGCAGTACTTC. Its protein product is CASSEDGPEQYF.